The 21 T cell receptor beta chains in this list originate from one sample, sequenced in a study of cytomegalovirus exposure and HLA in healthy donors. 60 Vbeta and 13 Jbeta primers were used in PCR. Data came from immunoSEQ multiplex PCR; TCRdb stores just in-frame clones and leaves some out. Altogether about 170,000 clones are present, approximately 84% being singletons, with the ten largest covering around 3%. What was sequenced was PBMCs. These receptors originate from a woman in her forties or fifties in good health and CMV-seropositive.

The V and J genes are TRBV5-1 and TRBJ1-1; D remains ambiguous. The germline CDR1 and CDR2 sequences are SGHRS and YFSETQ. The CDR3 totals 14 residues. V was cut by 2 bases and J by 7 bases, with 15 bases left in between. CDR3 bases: TGCGCCAGCAGCTTAGGTGGAGGGAGCGATGAAGCTTTCTTT. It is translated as CASSLGGGSDEAFF.

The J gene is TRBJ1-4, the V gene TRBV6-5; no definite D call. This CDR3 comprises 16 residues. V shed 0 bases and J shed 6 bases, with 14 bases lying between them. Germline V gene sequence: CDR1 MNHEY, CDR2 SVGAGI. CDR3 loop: CASSYSIDTVHEKLFF. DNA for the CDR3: TGTGCCAGCAGTTACTCGATTGATACGGTCCATGAAAAACTGTTTTTT.

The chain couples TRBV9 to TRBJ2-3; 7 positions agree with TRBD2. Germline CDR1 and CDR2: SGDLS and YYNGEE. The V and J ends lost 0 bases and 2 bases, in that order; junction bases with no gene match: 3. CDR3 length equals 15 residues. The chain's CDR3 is CASSVAGTITDTQYF. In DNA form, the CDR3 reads TGTGCCAGCAGCGTAGCTGGGACTATCACAGATACGCAGTATTTT.

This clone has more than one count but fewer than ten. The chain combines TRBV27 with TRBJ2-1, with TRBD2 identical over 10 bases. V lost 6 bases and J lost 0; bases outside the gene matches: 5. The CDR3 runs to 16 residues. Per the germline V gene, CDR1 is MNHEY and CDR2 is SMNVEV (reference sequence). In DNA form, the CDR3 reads TGTGCCAGCAGCTTCGTAGCGGGAGGCTCCTACAATGAGCAGTTCTTC. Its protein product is CASSFVAGGSYNEQFF.

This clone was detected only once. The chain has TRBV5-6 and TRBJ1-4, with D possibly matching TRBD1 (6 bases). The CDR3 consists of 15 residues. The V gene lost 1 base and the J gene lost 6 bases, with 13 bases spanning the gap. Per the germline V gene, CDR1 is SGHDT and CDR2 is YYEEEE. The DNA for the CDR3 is TGTGCCAGCAGCTTGAACGGGGGGGCGGATGAAAAACTGTTTTTT. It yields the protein CASSLNGGADEKLFF.

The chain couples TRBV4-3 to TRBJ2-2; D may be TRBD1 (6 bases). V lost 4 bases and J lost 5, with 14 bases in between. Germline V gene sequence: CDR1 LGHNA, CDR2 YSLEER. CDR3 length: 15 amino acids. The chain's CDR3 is CASSRGGLGTGELFF. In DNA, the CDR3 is TGCGCCAGCAGCCGAGGGGGTTTGGGGACCGGGGAGCTGTTTTTT.

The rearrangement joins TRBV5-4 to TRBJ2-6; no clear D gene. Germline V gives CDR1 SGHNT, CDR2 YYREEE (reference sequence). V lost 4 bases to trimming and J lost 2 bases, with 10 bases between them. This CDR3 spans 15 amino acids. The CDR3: CASSAVATGANVLTF. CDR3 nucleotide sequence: TGTGCCAGCAGCGCGGTCGCTACTGGGGCCAACGTCCTGACTTTC.

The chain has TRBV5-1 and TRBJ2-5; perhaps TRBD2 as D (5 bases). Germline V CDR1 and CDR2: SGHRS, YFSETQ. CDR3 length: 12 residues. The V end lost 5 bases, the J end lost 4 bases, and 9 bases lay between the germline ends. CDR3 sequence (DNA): TGCGCCAGCAGTCCAAGCGGAGAGACCCAGTACTTC. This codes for CASSPSGETQYF.

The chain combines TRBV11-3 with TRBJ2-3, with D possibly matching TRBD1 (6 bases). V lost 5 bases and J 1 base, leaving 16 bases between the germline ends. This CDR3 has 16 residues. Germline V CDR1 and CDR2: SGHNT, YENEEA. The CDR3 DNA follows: TGTGCCAGCAGCCCGTCGACAGGCTTCGGCACAGATACGCAGTATTTT. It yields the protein CASSPSTGFGTDTQYF.

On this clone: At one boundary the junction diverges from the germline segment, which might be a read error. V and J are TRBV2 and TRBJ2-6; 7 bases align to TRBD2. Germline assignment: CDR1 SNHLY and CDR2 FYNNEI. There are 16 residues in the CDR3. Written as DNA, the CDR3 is TGTGCCAGCAGTCCTGGGCCCCTGGGAGGGGCCAACGGCCTGACTTTC. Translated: CASSPGPLGGANGLTF.

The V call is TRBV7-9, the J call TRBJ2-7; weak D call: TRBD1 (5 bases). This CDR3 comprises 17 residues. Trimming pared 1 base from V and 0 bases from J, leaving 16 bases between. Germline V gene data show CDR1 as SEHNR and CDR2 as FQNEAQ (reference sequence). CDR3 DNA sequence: TGTGCCAGCAGCTTAGTTACAGGTTCTCTTTACTCCTACGAGCAGTACTTC. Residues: CASSLVTGSLYSYEQYF.

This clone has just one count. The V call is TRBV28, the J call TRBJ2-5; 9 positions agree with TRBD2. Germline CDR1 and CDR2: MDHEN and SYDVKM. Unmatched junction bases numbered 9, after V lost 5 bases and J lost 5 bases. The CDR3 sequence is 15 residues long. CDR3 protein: CASSIPAGGRETQYF. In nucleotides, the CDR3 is TGTGCCAGCAGTATCCCAGCGGGGGGCCGTGAGACCCAGTACTTC.

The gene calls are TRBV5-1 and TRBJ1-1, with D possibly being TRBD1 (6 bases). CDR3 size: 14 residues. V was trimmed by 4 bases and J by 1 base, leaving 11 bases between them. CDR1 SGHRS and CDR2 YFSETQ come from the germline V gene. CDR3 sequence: CASSPRTENTEAFF. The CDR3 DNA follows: TGCGCCAGCAGCCCACGGACAGAGAACACTGAAGCTTTCTTT.

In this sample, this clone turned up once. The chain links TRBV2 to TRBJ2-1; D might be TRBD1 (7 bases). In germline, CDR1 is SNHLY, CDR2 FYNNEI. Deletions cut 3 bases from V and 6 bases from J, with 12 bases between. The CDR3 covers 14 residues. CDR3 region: CASSEEGASNEQFF. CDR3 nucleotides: TGTGCCAGCAGTGAGGAGGGGGCCTCCAATGAGCAGTTCTTC.

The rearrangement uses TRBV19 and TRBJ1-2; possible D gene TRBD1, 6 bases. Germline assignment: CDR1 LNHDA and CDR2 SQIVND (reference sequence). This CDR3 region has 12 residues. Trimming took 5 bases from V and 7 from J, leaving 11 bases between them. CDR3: CASSRTALGYTF. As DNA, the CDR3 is TGTGCCAGTAGTCGGACAGCCCTTGGCTACACCTTC.

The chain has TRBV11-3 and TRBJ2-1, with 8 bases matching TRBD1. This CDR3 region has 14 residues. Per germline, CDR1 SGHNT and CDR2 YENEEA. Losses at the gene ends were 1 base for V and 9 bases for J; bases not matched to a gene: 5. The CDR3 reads CASSLGQGSREQFF. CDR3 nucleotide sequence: TGTGCCAGCAGCTTAGGACAGGGGTCCCGTGAGCAGTTCTTC.

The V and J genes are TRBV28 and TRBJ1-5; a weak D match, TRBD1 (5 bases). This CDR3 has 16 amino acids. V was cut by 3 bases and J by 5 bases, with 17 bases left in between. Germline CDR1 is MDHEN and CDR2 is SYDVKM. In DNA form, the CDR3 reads TGTGCCAGCAGTTTTGTTAGGGGATATCGATATCAGCCCCAGCATTTT. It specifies CASSFVRGYRYQPQHF. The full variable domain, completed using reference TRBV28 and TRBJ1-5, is DVKVTQSSRYLVKRTGEKVFLECVQDMDHENMFWYRQDPGLGLRLIYFSYDVKMKEKGDIPEGYSVSREKKERFSLILESASTNQTSMYLCASSFVRGYRYQPQHFGDGTRLSIL.

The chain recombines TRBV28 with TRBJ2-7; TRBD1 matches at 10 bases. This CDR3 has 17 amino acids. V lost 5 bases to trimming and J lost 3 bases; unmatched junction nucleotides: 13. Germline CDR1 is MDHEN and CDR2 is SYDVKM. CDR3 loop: CASSATGGTGDLYEQYF. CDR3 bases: TGTGCCAGCAGTGCTACCGGGGGGACAGGGGATCTCTACGAGCAGTACTTC. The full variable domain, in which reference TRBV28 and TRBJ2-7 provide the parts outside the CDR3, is DVKVTQSSRYLVKRTGEKVFLECVQDMDHENMFWYRQDPGLGLRLIYFSYDVKMKEKGDIPEGYSVSREKKERFSLILESASTNQTSMYLCASSATGGTGDLYEQYFGPGTRLTVT.

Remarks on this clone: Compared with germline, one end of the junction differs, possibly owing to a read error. The CDR3 sequence: CASSQFVNSGANGLTF. The CDR3 DNA follows: TGCGCCAGCAGCCAGTTTGTTAACTCTGGGGCCAACGGCCTGACTTTC. This rearrangement joins TRBV4-3 to TRBJ2-6, with D tentatively TRBD1 (5 bases). The germline CDR1 and CDR2 sequences are LGHNA and YSLEER. This CDR3 has 16 amino acids.

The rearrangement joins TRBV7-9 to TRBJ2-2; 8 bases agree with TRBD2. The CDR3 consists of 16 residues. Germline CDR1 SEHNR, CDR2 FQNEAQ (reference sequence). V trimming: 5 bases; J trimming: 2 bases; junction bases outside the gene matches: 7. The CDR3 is CASSRTGGPNTGELFF. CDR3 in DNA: TGTGCCAGCAGCCGTACGGGAGGGCCCAACACCGGGGAGCTGTTTTTT. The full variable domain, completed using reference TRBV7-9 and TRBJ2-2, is DTGVSQNPRHKITKRGQNVTFRCDPISEHNRLYWYRQTLGQGPEFLTYFQNEAQLEKSRLLSDRFSAERPKGSFSTLEIQRTEQGDSAMYLCASSRTGGPNTGELFFGEGSRLTVL.

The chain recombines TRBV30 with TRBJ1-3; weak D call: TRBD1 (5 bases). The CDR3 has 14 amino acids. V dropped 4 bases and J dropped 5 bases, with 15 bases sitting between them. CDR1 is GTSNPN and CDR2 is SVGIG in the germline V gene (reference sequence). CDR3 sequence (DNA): TGTGCCTGGATGTGGGGCAGAGGTCGAAACACCATATATTTT. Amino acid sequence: CAWMWGRGRNTIYF.